Detailed here is one T cell receptor beta chain. The data belong to a study of blood T cell repertoires in COVID-19. The CDR3 contains 13 residues. Germline CDR1 and CDR2: SGHTA and FQGNSA. Trimming left V 4 bases short and J 2 bases short, with 8 bases between. Participants reported their clinical history, and cohort assignment relied on those reports. Resolution of symptoms, clearance, or two negative PCRs was present in recovered Cohort 3 donors. Generated by immunoSEQ multiplex PCR, the TCRdb table keeps only in-frame clones and is missing some. The sample lists 190,000 or so clones; roughly 87% were seen once.

The TCR comes from a woman aged 30 to 39 who had recovered from COVID-19. The V gene is TRBV7-2, the J gene TRBJ1-2, with D uncertain. Specimen: PBMCs or T cells enriched from blood (not recorded which). The CDR3 DNA follows: TGTGCCAGCAGCTCCGCTAGAAACTATGGCTACACCTTC. Translation gives CASSSARNYGYTF.